Each of the 19 T cell receptor beta chains below was sequenced from the same sample in a study of blood T cell repertoires in COVID-19. The repertoire was sequenced with immunoSEQ multiplex PCR; TCRdb's copy has only in-frame clones and lacks some. The sample shows about 330,000 clones, about 92% of them seen only once. The sequenced material came from PBMCs or T cells enriched from blood (not recorded which). The source is a woman in her 30s who had recovered from COVID-19.

The chain uses TRBV5-1 and TRBJ2-3; D call uncertain. The CDR3 length is 14 residues. CDR1 and CDR2 from the germline V gene are SGHRS and YFSETQ. Trimming left V 0 bases short and J 2 bases short, with 7 bases between. This chain's CDR3 is CASSLEQNTDTQYF. CDR3 in DNA: TGCGCCAGCAGCTTGGAACAGAACACAGATACGCAGTATTTT.

The chain has TRBV25-1 and TRBJ2-1, with 12 bases lining up with TRBD2. The CDR3 spans 16 residues. Germline loops: CDR1 MGHDK, CDR2 SYGVNS. Trimming cost V 7 bases and J 6 bases; bases outside gene matches: 10. The CDR3 loop is CASMETGTSGPNEQFF. The CDR3 nucleotides read TGTGCCAGCATGGAAACCGGGACTAGCGGGCCCAATGAGCAGTTCTTC.

The chain joins TRBV7-9 to TRBJ2-3, with 7 positions matching TRBD1. Losses at the gene ends were 5 bases for V and 0 bases for J; bases not matched to a gene: 5. This CDR3 has 15 amino acids. In germline, CDR1 is SEHNR, CDR2 FQNEAQ (reference sequence). This CDR3 is CASSPGTDSTDTQYF. The CDR3 coding sequence is TGTGCCAGCAGCCCCGGGACAGATAGCACAGATACGCAGTATTTT.

The chain recombines TRBV4-3 with TRBJ1-2; D not certain. CDR1 and CDR2 from the germline V gene are LGHNA and YSLEER. This CDR3 comprises 14 residues. Trimming cost V 1 base and J 0 bases, with 6 bases left between them. The CDR3 is CASSQGGSNYGYTF. In nucleotides, the CDR3 is TGCGCCAGCAGCCAAGGAGGCTCTAACTATGGCTACACCTTC.

This chain joins TRBV7-9 and TRBJ2-7; TRBD1 matches 9 bases. The CDR3 is 12 residues long. V lost 7 bases and J lost 5; bases outside the gene matches: 3. Germline loops: CDR1 SEHNR, CDR2 FQNEAQ (reference sequence). CDR3 coding DNA: TGTGCCAGCACGCGACAGGGGGACGAGCAGTACTTC. Amino acids: CASTRQGDEQYF.

CDR3 sequence reads: CASSEFWTPSGANVLTF. In DNA form, the CDR3 reads TGTGCCAGCAGTGAATTTTGGACACCCTCTGGGGCCAACGTCCTGACTTTC. V and J are TRBV25-1 and TRBJ2-6; D is possibly TRBD1 (5 bases). The V gene's germline CDR1 is MGHDK and CDR2 SYGVNS. Trimming left V 1 base short and J 0 bases short, with 10 bases between. This CDR3 is 17 amino acids long.

The rearrangement links TRBV19 to TRBJ1-5; perhaps TRBD1 as D (5 bases). V was shortened by 10 bases and J by 3 bases, with 13 bases between the two germline ends. Germline V CDR1 and CDR2: LNHDA, SQIVND (reference sequence). This CDR3 has 13 amino acids. In nucleotides, the CDR3 is TGTGCCACCTCGGACACCTCCAATCAGCCCCAGCATTTT. It is translated as CATSDTSNQPQHF.

This rearrangement joins TRBV7-8 to TRBJ2-3; possibly TRBD2 for D (6 bases). Germline V gene sequence: CDR1 SGHVS, CDR2 FQNEAQ. This CDR3 has 17 residues. Trimming pared 7 bases from V and 2 bases from J, leaving 22 bases between. The DNA of the CDR3 is TGTGCCAGCACCCAAAGGACTCTTGCGGGACCCACAGATACGCAGTATTTT. It yields the protein CASTQRTLAGPTDTQYF.

The J gene is TRBJ2-1, the V gene TRBV15; weak D call: TRBD2 (7 bases). Trimming took off 1 base at V and 0 bases at J, with 13 bases between the two ends. Germline V gene lookup returns CDR1 LNHNV and CDR2 YYDKDF (reference sequence). The length of the CDR3 is 17 residues. The chain's CDR3 is CATSRGGGPSSYNEQFF. The CDR3 nucleotides are TGTGCCACCAGCAGAGGGGGGGGCCCCAGCTCCTACAATGAGCAGTTCTTC.

This sequence joins TRBV2 and TRBJ1-4; TRBD1 agrees at 8 bases. Germline V gene sequence: CDR1 SNHLY, CDR2 FYNNEI. This CDR3 has 16 amino acids. V lost 8 bases and J lost 1; bases outside the gene matches: 9. The CDR3 coding sequence is TGTGCCAGCGGCCTGAGAGGACAGGGAACTAATGAAAAACTGTTTTTT. Amino acids: CASGLRGQGTNEKLFF.

This clone was detected once. The rearrangement joins TRBV6-5 to TRBJ1-2; 9 positions match TRBD1. The CDR3 is made up of 14 amino acids. V lost 7 bases and J lost 4; bases outside the gene matches: 7. Per germline, CDR1 MNHEY and CDR2 SVGAGI. CDR3: CASTGTGNRYGYTF. The CDR3 DNA follows: TGTGCCAGCACCGGGACAGGGAACCGCTATGGCTACACCTTC.

This clone was counted once. The chain carries TRBV25-1 and TRBJ2-7; possibly TRBD2 for D (5 bases). Germline V gives CDR1 MGHDK, CDR2 SYGVNS. The ends were cut back, 6 bases at V and 3 bases at J, with 18 bases in the middle. CDR3 length: 15 residues. As DNA, the CDR3 is TGTGCCAGCAGCGAGGGAGTCAGGAGGATCTACGAGCAGTACTTC. Its translation is CASSEGVRRIYEQYF.

The chain employs TRBV12-3 or TRBV12-4 and TRBJ2-7; D may be TRBD2 (6 bases). V was clipped by 7 bases and J by 9 bases, with 16 bases between them. There are 12 residues in the CDR3. This CDR3 reads CASTHGSFVQYF. The CDR3 nucleotides read TGTGCCAGCACCCACGGGAGTTTTGTGCAGTACTTC.

The chain carries TRBV9 and TRBJ2-1; TRBD1 matches at 7 bases. The CDR3 loop spans 17 amino acids. V was clipped by 3 bases and J by 8 bases; unmatched bases: 17. Germline V lookup: CDR1 SGDLS, CDR2 YYNGEE. The CDR3 region has the DNA TGTGCCAGCAGCGCTAGACAGGGCGACTCCTTAGGGGATGAGCAGTTCTTC. Translation: CASSARQGDSLGDEQFF.

The V and J genes are TRBV18 and TRBJ1-1; D is ambiguous. Germline V gene lookup returns CDR1 KGHSH and CDR2 LQKENI. V shed 0 bases and J shed 1 base, with 9 bases lying between them. This CDR3 spans 15 amino acids. The CDR3, as DNA: TGTGCCAGCTCACCACCCGGGTTTGGGAACACTGAAGCTTTCTTT. Protein sequence: CASSPPGFGNTEAFF.

The V call is TRBV19, the J call TRBJ2-2; D is possibly TRBD1 (5 bases). V lost 1 base and J 8 bases, leaving 14 bases between the germline ends. Looked up from germline, CDR1 is LNHDA and CDR2 is SQIVND (reference sequence). The CDR3 extends over 15 amino acids. For the CDR3, the DNA is TGTGCCAGTAGTATAGGCGGCAGGGTAACAGGGGAGCTGTTTTTT. This gives the protein CASSIGGRVTGELFF.

V is TRBV24-1 and J is TRBJ2-7; D perhaps matches TRBD2 (7 bases). The CDR3 runs 14 residues. From germline, CDR1 is KGHDR and CDR2 SFDVKD. V lost 2 bases to trimming and J lost 13 bases, with 20 bases between them. CDR3: CATSDSREGGRFYF. Here the CDR3 DNA reads TGTGCCACCAGTGATTCAAGGGAGGGGGGACGCTTTTACTTC.

CDR3 bases: TGTGCCAGCAGCCAGGCCGGGGGGCGCACAGATACGCAGTATTTT. Translating it yields CASSQAGGRTDTQYF. The chain employs TRBV4-2 and TRBJ2-3, with a possible D match to TRBD2 (7 bases). V was cut by 3 bases and J by 1 base, with 11 bases left in between. This CDR3 contains 15 residues. The V gene's germline CDR1 is LGHNA and CDR2 YNFKEQ.

This chain joins TRBV12-5 and TRBJ2-3, with D perhaps matching TRBD2 (5 bases). The CDR3 loop spans 19 amino acids. Germline CDR1 reads LGHNT; CDR2 reads FRNRAP. With 4 bases removed from V and 0 bases from J, the gap between germline ends came to 23 bases. CDR3 coding DNA: TGTGCTAGTGGTTCCCTTCAAAACACTAGGATTACTAGCACAGATACGCAGTATTTT. It translates to CASGSLQNTRITSTDTQYF. Complete variable domain (other parts from reference TRBV12-5 and TRBJ2-3): DARVTQTPRHKVTEMGQEVTMRCQPILGHNTVFWYRQTMMQGLELLAYFRNRAPLDDSGMPKDRFSAEMPDATLATLKIQPSEPRDSAVYFCASGSLQNTRITSTDTQYFGPGTRLTVL.